This TCR beta chain was captured in a study of patients and donors after allogeneic stem cell transplantation. MiXCR was run by TCRdb on the RT-PCR reads, yielding one entry per CDR3 protein. Of around 150,000 distinct CDR3 sequences in the sample, 25% to 35% were seen once. In germline, CDR1 is SQVTM, CDR2 ANQGSEA. The CDR3 extends over 14 amino acids. Between the trimmed V and J ends, which lost 4 bases and 0 bases, there was a span of 12 bases. Sample: blood, either unsorted or a sorted T cell fraction (not recorded which). This rearrangement joins TRBV29-1 to TRBJ1-2, with D unresolved. The source of this sequence is a human donor who was either an allogeneic HSCT recipient or a stem cell or donor lymphocyte infusion donor (not recorded which). It is not recorded whose cells these are; they may come from a transplant donor. CDR3 in DNA: TGCAGCGTTGGGAGAGCTACAGCTAACTATGGCTACACCTTC. Translating gives CSVGRATANYGYTF.